This T cell receptor (beta chain) comes out of a study of blood T cell repertoires in COVID-19. At the level of the study: Italy, Spain and the United States were the sources of the convalescent and acute COVID-19 samples. PBMCs, B-cell-depleted T cells, or T cells were the source of the cDNA or gDNA that made up the material.

Germline CDR1 SGHNT, CDR2 YYREEE (reference sequence). Germline trimming cut 0 bases from V and 9 bases from J; bases unmatched to any gene: 12. This CDR3 is 17 amino acids long. Self-reported history from a screening survey and questionnaire set each donor's cohort. Original processing notes: For nucleated cells, counts were estimated from reference gene primer amplification. Using immunoSEQ multiplex PCR, the repertoire was profiled, and TCRdb retains in-frame clones only, with some absent. V and J calls plus clone size are reproduced from that table; the DNA served to infer D and trimming. The table lists about 210,000 clones, roughly 86% of them singletons.

Sequenced: PBMCs or T cells enriched from blood (not recorded which). V and J are TRBV5-4 and TRBJ2-4; 10 nucleotides match TRBD1. The sequence was obtained from a man in his forties or fifties with acute COVID-19. Written as DNA, the CDR3 is TGTGCCAGCAGCTTGGCTACCGGGACAGGGGCTGTGGGCATTCAGTACTTC. Translating it yields CASSLATGTGAVGIQYF.